These 25 T cell receptor beta chains came from one sample sequenced in a study of blood T cell repertoires in COVID-19. Sequenced by immunoSEQ multiplex PCR; TCRdb stores in-frame clones only, minus some. The sample contains about 98,000 clones, about 80% of which appear only once. The material sequenced was peripheral blood. These receptors were taken from a man between 70 and 80 years old with active or convalescent COVID-19.

V gene TRBV18 combines with J gene TRBJ2-7; 7 positions agree with TRBD1. With 3 bases clipped from V and 0 bases from J, the junction kept 2 bases outside the gene matches. Looked up from germline, CDR1 is KGHSH and CDR2 is LQKENI. The CDR3 is made up of 14 amino acids. CDR3: CASSPGTVSYEQYF. CDR3 nucleotide sequence: TGTGCCAGCTCACCCGGGACAGTCTCCTACGAGCAGTACTTC. The entire variable domain, with the rest obtained from reference TRBV18 and TRBJ2-7, is as follows: NAGVMQNPRHLVRRRGQEARLRCSPMKGHSHVYWYRQLPEEGLKFMVYLQKENIIDESGMPKERFSAEFPKEGPSILRIQQVVRGDSAAYFCASSPGTVSYEQYFGPGTRLTVT.

The chain links TRBV5-4 to TRBJ2-3; D remains unclear. Germline V gene data show CDR1 as SGHNT and CDR2 as YYREEE (reference sequence). The V end was cut by 4 bases, the J end by 2 bases, with 14 bases between. The length of the CDR3 is 15 residues. CDR3 in amino acids: CASSPTTAYTDTQYF. DNA for the CDR3: TGTGCCAGCAGCCCTACTACCGCTTACACAGATACGCAGTATTTT.

The chain has TRBV10-3 and TRBJ2-7, with D perhaps TRBD1 (5 bases). The CDR3 spans 12 residues. From germline, CDR1 is ENHRY and CDR2 SYGVKD. Trimming removed 3 bases at V and 3 bases at J, with 6 bases between. The CDR3 region is CAISDQGYEQYF. Here the CDR3 DNA reads TGTGCCATCAGTGACCAGGGCTACGAGCAGTACTTC.

The gene calls are TRBV5-1 and TRBJ1-1; 7 bases agree with TRBD1. V was clipped by 3 bases and J by 1 base; unmatched bases: 6. The length of the CDR3 is 15 residues. The V gene's germline CDR1 is SGHRS and CDR2 YFSETQ. CDR3 sequence reads: CASSWRGPENTEAFF. Here the CDR3 DNA reads TGCGCCAGCAGCTGGAGGGGGCCGGAGAACACTGAAGCTTTCTTT.

The V and J genes are TRBV7-2 and TRBJ2-1; 8 positions match TRBD2. Germline V gene data show CDR1 as SGHTA and CDR2 as FQGNSA. V trimming: 2 bases; J trimming: 8 bases; junction bases outside the gene matches: 11. CDR3 size: 16 residues. As DNA, the CDR3 is TGTGCCAGCAGCTTAACCCCCGGGGGGGCACGCGATGAGCAGTTCTTC. It is translated as CASSLTPGGARDEQFF.

The chain has TRBV4-1 and TRBJ1-2, with 10 bases identical to TRBD1. Germline CDR1 reads MGHRA; CDR2 reads YSYEKL. This CDR3 has 18 amino acids. V dropped 6 bases and J dropped 8; count of bases not matched to a gene: 21. The CDR3 loop reads CASRRSAGTGVVQGGYTF. CDR3 nucleotide sequence: TGCGCCAGCAGGCGGTCCGCCGGGACAGGGGTAGTCCAAGGAGGCTACACCTTC.

The chain joins TRBV6-5 to TRBJ2-1; D is unclear. V lost 0 bases and J lost 11, with 14 bases in between. Germline V gives CDR1 MNHEY, CDR2 SVGAGI. The CDR3 runs 14 residues. The DNA for the CDR3 is TGTGCCAGCAGTTACTCCAACAGTAACCCCAAGCAGTTCTTC. Residues: CASSYSNSNPKQFF.

The CDR3 loop is CASSRTLGANVLTF. The CDR3 DNA is TGTGCCAGCAGCCGGACACTGGGGGCCAACGTCCTGACTTTC. V usage is TRBV5-6 and J usage is TRBJ2-6; tentatively, D is TRBD1 (5 bases). In germline, CDR1 is SGHDT, CDR2 YYEEEE. Trimming pared 4 bases from V and 4 bases from J, leaving 9 bases between. The CDR3 spans 14 residues.

The rearrangement links TRBV10-3 to TRBJ2-1; tentative D call: TRBD2 (6 bases). In germline, CDR1 is ENHRY, CDR2 SYGVKD. CDR3 size: 16 residues. The V and J ends lost 3 bases and 2 bases respectively, with 14 bases between them. As DNA, the CDR3 is TGTGCCATCAGTGAAAGGGGAGGTCGCCCCTACAATGAGCAGTTCTTC. Protein product: CAISERGGRPYNEQFF.

The chain couples TRBV5-6 to TRBJ1-1, with 7 positions matching TRBD1. The CDR3 length is 14 residues. The junction had 4 bases not matched to a gene; V was cut back by 4 bases and J by 1 base. Germline assignment: CDR1 SGHDT and CDR2 YYEEEE. Written as DNA, the CDR3 is TGTGCCAGCAGCGCTCAGGGGGGGAACACTGAAGCTTTCTTT. This codes for CASSAQGGNTEAFF.

The chain links TRBV4-3 to TRBJ1-4, with D maybe TRBD1 (5 bases). The CDR3 is 15 amino acids. Trimming removed 0 bases from V and 7 bases from J, with 12 bases in between. Germline CDR1 LGHNA, CDR2 YSLEER. CDR3 residues: CASSQEGTRGEKLFF. CDR3 DNA sequence: TGCGCCAGCAGCCAAGAGGGGACTCGTGGTGAAAAACTGTTTTTT.

This chain links TRBV6-2 or TRBV6-3 with TRBJ2-3; D perhaps matches TRBD1 (5 bases). The germline V and J ends were trimmed by 4 bases and 4 bases, with 12 bases remaining between them. CDR1 MNHEY and CDR2 SVGEGT come from the germline V gene. The CDR3 has 14 amino acids. Here the CDR3 DNA reads TGTGCCAGCAGTTTACAGGTACCTCCAGATACGCAGTATTTT. Residues: CASSLQVPPDTQYF.

The chain is built from TRBV4-3 and TRBJ1-2; 7 bases fit TRBD1. V shed 1 base and J 5 bases; nucleotides not matched to a gene: 13. This CDR3 is 17 amino acids long. Germline-derived CDR1 and CDR2 are LGHNA and YSLEER. The CDR3 nucleotides are TGCGCCAGCAGCCAAGCGATAGGGGGCGTCCTCTTTTATGGCTACACCTTC. This translates into CASSQAIGGVLFYGYTF.

V and J are TRBV5-1 and TRBJ1-1, with D uncertain. The CDR3 extends over 12 amino acids. The V gene lost 2 bases and the J gene lost 4 bases, with 6 bases spanning the gap. Germline lookup yields CDR1 SGHRS and CDR2 YFSETQ. CDR3 DNA: TGCGCCAGCAGCTTTGGAGCCACTGAAGCTTTCTTT. Protein product: CASSFGATEAFF. The full variable domain, with the rest looked up from reference TRBV5-1 and TRBJ1-1, is KAGVTQTPRYLIKTRGQQVTLSCSPISGHRSVSWYQQTPGQGLQFLFEYFSETQRNKGNFPGRFSGRQFSNSRSEMNVSTLELGDSALYLCASSFGATEAFFGQGTRLTVV.

The rearrangement joins TRBV7-2 to TRBJ1-3; tentative D call: TRBD1 (5 bases). CDR3 size: 15 residues. The germline gives CDR1 SGHTA, CDR2 FQGNSA. V lost 0 bases to trimming and J lost 2 bases, with 8 bases between them. CDR3 amino acids: CASSLASGPGNTIYF. In DNA form, the CDR3 reads TGTGCCAGCAGCTTAGCTTCAGGGCCTGGAAACACCATATATTTT.

This clone was counted between two and nine times. The gene calls are TRBV7-2 and TRBJ1-4; 7 positions match TRBD1. V lost 2 bases, J lost 12 bases, and 9 bases stayed unmatched. The germline gives CDR1 SGHTA, CDR2 FQGNSA. The CDR3 consists of 14 residues. CDR3 loop: CASSLRRGQGELFF. As DNA, the CDR3 is TGTGCCAGCAGCTTAAGAAGGGGCCAGGGGGAACTGTTTTTT. Together with reference TRBV7-2 and TRBJ1-4, the CDR3 gives the full variable domain: GAGVSQSPSNKVTEKGKDVELRCDPISGHTALYWYRQSLGQGLEFLIYFQGNSAPDKSGLPSDRFSAERTGGSVSTLTIQRTQQEDSAVYLCASSLRRGQGELFFGSGTQLSVL.

V and J are TRBV5-4 and TRBJ2-6; 8 nucleotides agree with TRBD1. Trimming removed 0 bases from V and 3 bases from J; junction bases left unmatched: 2. The CDR3 has 16 residues. CDR1 is SGHNT, CDR2 YYREEE, per germline (reference sequence). CDR3 sequence (DNA): TGTGCCAGCAGCTTGGGACAGGGGTATGGGGCCAACGTCCTGACTTTC. Its protein is CASSLGQGYGANVLTF.

The chain couples TRBV7-2 to TRBJ2-1, with TRBD2 identical over 11 bases. V trimming: 1 base; J trimming: 10 bases; junction bases outside the gene matches: 6. The CDR3 is 15 residues long. Germline CDR1 and CDR2: SGHTA and FQGNSA. CDR3 nucleotides: TGTGCCAGCAGCTTAGGGCTAGCGGGGGGCCAGGAGCAGTTCTTC. This gives the protein CASSLGLAGGQEQFF. The full variable domain, with the rest looked up from reference TRBV7-2 and TRBJ2-1, is GAGVSQSPSNKVTEKGKDVELRCDPISGHTALYWYRQSLGQGLEFLIYFQGNSAPDKSGLPSDRFSAERTGGSVSTLTIQRTQQEDSAVYLCASSLGLAGGQEQFFGPGTRLTVL.

This clone was picked up one time. J is TRBJ2-7 and V is TRBV7-2; 7 bases align to TRBD2. The V and J ends lost 1 base and 6 bases, in that order; junction bases with no gene match: 6. This CDR3 spans 14 amino acids. Germline V gene sequence: CDR1 SGHTA, CDR2 FQGNSA. CDR3: CASSLERASGEQYF. As DNA, the CDR3 is TGTGCCAGCAGCTTAGAAAGGGCTAGCGGCGAGCAGTACTTC.

This clone appeared once. J is TRBJ2-1 and V is TRBV19, with 11 bases matching TRBD2. This CDR3 has 17 amino acids. Looked up from germline, CDR1 is LNHDA and CDR2 is SQIVND (reference sequence). The V segment lost 7 bases and the J segment 3 bases; nucleotides outside the gene matches: 11. Here the CDR3 DNA reads TGTGCCAGTACCTCCCTTAGCGGGGGGGCCTTCTACAATGAGCAGTTCTTC. It encodes CASTSLSGGAFYNEQFF.

The rearrangement links TRBV7-9 to TRBJ2-3; D is possibly TRBD1 (6 bases). The CDR3 length is 13 residues. The germline CDR1 and CDR2 sequences are SEHNR and FQNEAQ (reference sequence). Between the trimmed V and J ends, which lost 5 bases and 3 bases, there was a span of 9 bases. The CDR3 bases are TGTGCCAGCAGCCAAACAGGGACAGATACGCAGTATTTT. This gives the protein CASSQTGTDTQYF.

V gene TRBV18 combines with J gene TRBJ1-1; D possibly corresponds to TRBD1 (5 bases). The germline V gene has CDR1 KGHSH and CDR2 LQKENI. CDR3 length equals 13 residues. V shed 2 bases and J shed 3 bases, with 7 bases lying between them. In nucleotides, the CDR3 is TGTGCCAGCTCACCAAGGACACACACTGAAGCTTTCTTT. This encodes CASSPRTHTEAFF.

This chain uses TRBV7-8 with TRBJ2-1; tentatively, D is TRBD2 (7 bases). CDR3 size: 15 residues. Trimming took off 5 bases at V and 4 bases at J, with 15 bases between the two ends. Germline CDR1 is SGHVS and CDR2 is FQNEAQ. The CDR3 protein is CASSLGRGRYNEQFF. The DNA for the CDR3 is TGTGCCAGCAGCCTAGGGCGGGGGCGGTACAATGAGCAGTTCTTC.

The chain joins TRBV5-1 to TRBJ1-6, with 7 positions matching TRBD1. The CDR3 length is 19 residues. V was clipped by 3 bases and J by 5 bases; unmatched bases: 17. CDR1 is SGHRS, CDR2 YFSETQ, per germline. In nucleotides, the CDR3 is TGCGCCAGCAGCTCCCCCACCGGGGGCCTGGGACAGCATAATTCACCCCTCCACTTT. Amino acids: CASSSPTGGLGQHNSPLHF.

This sequence joins TRBV10-3 and TRBJ2-1, with TRBD2 as a possible D gene (7 bases). Germline-derived CDR1 and CDR2 are ENHRY and SYGVKD. With 3 bases removed from V and 0 bases from J, the gap between germline ends came to 12 bases. The CDR3 sequence is 16 residues long. This CDR3 reads CAISERGGYSYNEQFF. As DNA, the CDR3 is TGTGCCATCAGTGAAAGGGGGGGGTACTCCTACAATGAGCAGTTCTTC.